The 16 T cell receptor beta chains below were found in one sample sequenced in a study of early T cells in non-severe SARS-CoV-2 infection. TCRdb reanalysed the 5' RACE reads using MiXCR and keeps one entry per CDR3 protein. The data show tens of thousands of distinct CDR3 sequences, roughly 5.7% seen once. Sequencing used whole blood, obtained at baseline. The receptors derive from an adult who was a healthcare worker with PCR-confirmed SARS-CoV-2 infection or an uninfected control (not recorded which).

This clonotype has a handful of counts. A much larger clone lies a single base off, so this may be a read error. The rearrangement joins TRBV27 to TRBJ1-2; 8 nucleotides agree with TRBD1. Germline lookup yields CDR1 MNHEY and CDR2 SMNVEV (reference sequence). This CDR3 is built from 15 residues. In DNA, the CDR3 is TGTGTCAGCAGTTCCTTCCGAGACAGGGGCAGCGGCTACACCTTC. Its translation is CVSSSFRDRGSGYTF.

This clonotype was found many times. The chain employs TRBV27 and TRBJ1-1, with 8 bases that match TRBD1. The CDR3 is made up of 13 amino acids. The V and J ends lost 2 bases and 10 bases, in that order; junction bases with no gene match: 6. CDR1 MNHEY and CDR2 SMNVEV come from the germline V gene (reference sequence). As DNA, the CDR3 is TGTGCCAGCAGTTTAACCCAGGGGGCGAGAGCTTTCTTT. Residues: CASSLTQGARAFF.

This clonotype was seen many times. The junction shows a germline mismatch at one end, possibly a read error. The J gene is TRBJ2-4, the V gene TRBV6-1; 15 bases align to TRBD2. CDR3 length: 16 residues. Germline V gives CDR1 MNHNS, CDR2 SASEGT. The CDR3 sequence is CASSERIGLAGGPRDF. The CDR3 coding sequence is TGTGCCAGCAGTGAAAGAATTGGACTAGCGGGAGGGCCAAGGGACTTC.

The chain employs TRBV6-6 and TRBJ2-3; D might be TRBD2 (7 bases). V was cut by 2 bases and J by 4 bases, with 16 bases left in between. CDR3 length: 16 residues. Germline V gene data show CDR1 as MNHNY and CDR2 as SVGAGI (reference sequence). CDR3 region: CASSYQGEGGADTQYF. The CDR3 DNA sequence: TGTGCCAGCAGTTACCAAGGGGAGGGGGGGGCAGATACGCAGTATTTT.

The sample holds a few counts of this clonotype. V is TRBV29-1 and J is TRBJ2-6; D gene unclear. The CDR3 length is 14 residues. Trimming shortened V by 6 bases and J by 4 bases, and 13 bases separated the two germline ends. Germline V lookup: CDR1 SQVTM, CDR2 ANQGSEA. The CDR3 sequence: CSVLLSSGANVLTF. CDR3 bases: TGCAGCGTGCTGCTATCGTCCGGGGCCAACGTCCTGACTTTC.

This chain uses TRBV29-1 with TRBJ2-1; no clear D gene. V was cut by 1 base and J by 4 bases, with 17 bases left in between. CDR3 length equals 16 residues. Germline CDR1 reads SQVTM; CDR2 reads ANQGSEA. CDR3 DNA: TGCAGCGTTGAAGGACCCCCCGCAGCCGAATACAATGAGCAGTTCTTC. Translation gives CSVEGPPAAEYNEQFF.

This clonotype showed up just a few times. The J gene is TRBJ2-2, the V gene TRBV12-3 or TRBV12-4; D may be TRBD2 (6 bases). Trimming pared 5 bases from V and 3 bases from J, leaving 13 bases between. The CDR3 sequence is 15 residues long. CDR3 bases: TGTGCCAGCAGTCACGCCGGAGGGGACACCGGGGAGCTGTTTTTT. It codes for CASSHAGGDTGELFF.

J is TRBJ2-3 and V is TRBV28, with D perhaps TRBD2 (5 bases). CDR3 length equals 15 residues. CDR1 and CDR2 (germline): MDHEN, SYDVKM. V lost 3 bases, J lost 5 bases, and 15 bases lay in between. The DNA for the CDR3 is TGTGCCAGCAGTTTTCGACCCGGGGTGCGAGATACGCAGTATTTT. Translating it yields CASSFRPGVRDTQYF.

This clonotype was found many times. This chain connects TRBV3-1 to TRBJ1-1; tentatively, D is TRBD1 (5 bases). The germline V gene has CDR1 LGHDT and CDR2 YNNKEL (reference sequence). Between the trimmed V and J ends, which lost 8 bases and 5 bases, there was a span of 18 bases. This CDR3 has 14 amino acids. In DNA, the CDR3 is TGTGCCAGCGGGGCCAGAGGGGCGTATACTGAAGCTTTCTTT. Translation gives CASGARGAYTEAFF.

This clonotype was observed many times. The rearrangement links TRBV29-1 to TRBJ2-7, with 14 nucleotides matching TRBD2. The CDR3 spans 15 residues. Trimming took 6 bases from V and 4 from J; bases not matched to a gene: 8. Germline V gene lookup returns CDR1 SQVTM and CDR2 ANQGSEA. CDR3 nucleotide sequence: TGCAGCGTGAACCCCGGGACTAGCGGGAGATACGAGCAGTACTTC. Protein: CSVNPGTSGRYEQYF.

This clonotype was recorded many times. V usage is TRBV4-1 and J usage is TRBJ2-3, with 12 nucleotides matching TRBD2. CDR1 and CDR2 (germline): MGHRA, YSYEKL. The CDR3 runs to 15 residues. Trimming removed 2 bases from V and 3 bases from J; junction bases left unmatched: 0. Written as DNA, the CDR3 is TGCGCCAGCAGCCAAACTAGCGGGGGGACAGATACGCAGTATTTT. Translation gives CASSQTSGGTDTQYF.

Ten or more counts support this clonotype. CDR3 nucleotide sequence: TGTGCCAGCAGCTTATTCCACCCCGGGACAGGGGATGGCTACACCTTC. Encoded protein: CASSLFHPGTGDGYTF. This chain uses TRBV7-6 with TRBJ1-2, with 10 nucleotides matching TRBD1. CDR3 length: 16 amino acids. Germline V gene lookup returns CDR1 SGHVS and CDR2 FNYEAQ. Trimming took 2 bases from V and 6 from J; bases not matched to a gene: 9.

The rearrangement uses TRBV7-2 and TRBJ1-2; D remains unclear. The CDR3 is 14 amino acids. V lost 4 bases, J lost 4 bases, and 13 bases lay in between. CDR1 and CDR2 (germline): SGHTA, FQGNSA. Here the CDR3 reads CASSSPARSYGYTF. The CDR3 DNA reads as TGTGCCAGCAGCTCCCCGGCGAGAAGCTATGGCTACACCTTC.

This clonotype was observed a few times. DNA of the CDR3: TGTGCCAGCAGCCAAGGGGGCGGAAATGGCTACACCTTC. Residues: CASSQGGGNGYTF. V and J are TRBV7-3 and TRBJ1-2, with TRBD1 matching over 7 bases. The trim removed 5 bases at V and 6 bases at J, leaving 6 bases unmatched. Germline assignment: CDR1 SGHTA and CDR2 FQGTGA. This CDR3 has 13 amino acids.

This clonotype was seen many times. CDR3 region: CASSPTGTGGAEAFF. CDR3 DNA: TGTGCCAGCAGTCCGACCGGGACAGGGGGTGCTGAAGCTTTCTTT. This rearrangement joins TRBV12-3 or TRBV12-4 to TRBJ1-1; 11 bases align to TRBD1. Trimming took 5 bases from V and 6 from J; bases not matched to a gene: 8. The CDR3 consists of 15 residues.

A remark on this clonotype: At one end the junction does not follow the germline gene, possibly because of a read error. The chain recombines TRBV20-1 with TRBJ2-1, with D unresolved. There are 16 residues in the CDR3. Germline V gene lookup returns CDR1 DFQATT and CDR2 SNEGSKA (reference sequence). The CDR3 sequence: CSARGRVLALSPEQFF. DNA for the CDR3: TGCAGTGCAAGAGGAAGGGTATTAGCCCTCTCGCCTGAGCAGTTCTTC.